Below are 10 T cell receptor beta chains sequenced from a single sample in a study of T cells expressing NK-cell markers. TCRdb re-called the 5' RACE reads, yielding one record per CDR3 amino acid sequence without DNA. In total, the table holds 500,000 to 700,000 distinct CDR3 sequences. Sequencing was carried out using blood T cells: a sorted CD56 or NKG2C T cell subset, CD4+ or CD8+ T cells, or bulk PBMC T cells (not recorded which). Source of these receptors: a man aged 18 to 30 in good health.

This chain links TRBV19 with TRBJ2-2. This CDR3 comprises 14 residues. Germline values: CDR1 LNHDA, CDR2 SQIVND (reference sequence). The CDR3 protein is CASSMLGSTGELFF.

The chain is built from TRBV6-5 and TRBJ2-6; TCRdb's assignment of TRBD1 cannot be checked, as there is no DNA. This CDR3 is built from 18 residues. Germline values: CDR1 MNHEY, CDR2 SVGAGI. CDR3 residues: CASMYSHRGLLGANVLTF.

The CDR3 sequence: CSVEGGRQYEQYF. The chain links TRBV29-1 to TRBJ2-7; the D call of TRBD1 rests on TCRdb alone, since no DNA is present to check it. The CDR3 extends over 13 amino acids. Germline CDR1 and CDR2: SQVTM and ANQGSEA.

The chain has TRBV24-1 and TRBJ2-3; TCRdb reports TRBD2, a call that lacks DNA to check it against. Germline assignment: CDR1 KGHDR and CDR2 SFDVKD. The CDR3 runs to 17 residues. The CDR3 loop reads CATSFGTSGDKRNTQYF.

The chain employs TRBV20-1 and TRBJ2-6; checking the TCRdb D call of TRBD1 is not possible without DNA. CDR3 length: 14 residues. Germline V CDR1 and CDR2: DFQATT, SNEGSKA (reference sequence). CDR3 loop: CSAEGTPGANVLTF.

The chain has TRBV12-3 or TRBV12-4 and TRBJ1-2; the TCRdb call, TRBD1, lacks DNA for checking. CDR3 length equals 14 residues. This CDR3 reads CASSLAGQGYGYTF.

The rearrangement uses TRBV10-3 and TRBJ2-2; TCRdb lists TRBD2, though no DNA is available to test this call. Germline V gene data show CDR1 as ENHRY and CDR2 as SYGVKD. The CDR3 has 14 residues. CDR3 protein: CAISQREGGGELFF.

The CDR3 region is CAIARTAYNEQFF. The chain uses TRBV19 and TRBJ2-1; TCRdb selects TRBD1, and the lack of DNA leaves this call unchecked. The CDR3 is 13 residues long. Per germline, CDR1 LNHDA and CDR2 SQIVND (reference sequence).

The V call is TRBV6-2 or TRBV6-3, the J call TRBJ1-5; TCRdb gives TRBD1 as the D gene, but with no DNA this cannot be confirmed. CDR1 MNHEY and CDR2 SVGEGT come from the germline V gene. This CDR3 region has 17 residues. The CDR3 sequence is CASSYSFPVNSNQPQHF.

This chain joins TRBV11-2 and TRBJ2-1; the TCRdb D gene call, TRBD2, has no DNA to confirm it. This CDR3 spans 13 amino acids. Germline-derived CDR1 and CDR2 are SGHAT and FQNNGV. This chain's CDR3 is CASSPRPSGWAFF.